This T cell receptor (beta chain) was sequenced in a study of T cell responses to AZD1222 COVID-19 vaccine. The CDR3 spans 16 residues. The junction had 18 bases not matched to a gene; V was cut back by 5 bases and J by 10 bases. In germline, CDR1 is SGHNT, CDR2 YENEEA. TCRdb's table, derived via immunoSEQ multiplex PCR, lists solely in-frame clones and lacks some. The sample holds about 160,000 clones, 75% to 95% seen once. The chain links TRBV11-3 to TRBJ2-3, with 7 positions matching TRBD2. The receptor comes from an adult in good health. The sample was peripheral blood, taken on day 0 of AZD1222 vaccination. The CDR3 here is CASSVRRVAGEGPQYF. The DNA of the CDR3 is TGTGCCAGCAGCGTCCGACGGGTAGCGGGTGAGGGGCCGCAGTATTTT.